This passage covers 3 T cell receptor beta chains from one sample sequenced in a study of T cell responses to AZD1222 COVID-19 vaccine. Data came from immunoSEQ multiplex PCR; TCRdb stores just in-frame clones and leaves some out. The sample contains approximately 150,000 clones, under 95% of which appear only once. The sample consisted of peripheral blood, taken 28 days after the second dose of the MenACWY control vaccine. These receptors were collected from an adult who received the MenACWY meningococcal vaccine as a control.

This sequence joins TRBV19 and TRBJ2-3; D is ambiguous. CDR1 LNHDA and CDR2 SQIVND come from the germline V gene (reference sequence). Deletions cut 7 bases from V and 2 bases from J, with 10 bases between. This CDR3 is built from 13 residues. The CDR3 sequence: CASKAETTDTQYF. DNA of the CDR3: TGTGCCAGTAAGGCGGAAACCACAGATACGCAGTATTTT.

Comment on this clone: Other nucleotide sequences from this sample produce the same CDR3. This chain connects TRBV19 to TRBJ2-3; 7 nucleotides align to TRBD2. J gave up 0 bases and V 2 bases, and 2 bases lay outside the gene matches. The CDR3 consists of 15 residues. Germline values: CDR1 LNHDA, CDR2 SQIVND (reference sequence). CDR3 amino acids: CASSILAASTDTQYF. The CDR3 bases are TGTGCCAGTAGTATACTAGCGGCTAGCACAGATACGCAGTATTTT. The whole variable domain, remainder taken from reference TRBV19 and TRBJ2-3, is DGGITQSPKYLFRKEGQNVTLSCEQNLNHDAMYWYRQDPGQGLRLIYYSQIVNDFQKGDIAEGYSVSREKKESFPLTVTSAQKNPTAFYLCASSILAASTDTQYFGPGTRLTVL.

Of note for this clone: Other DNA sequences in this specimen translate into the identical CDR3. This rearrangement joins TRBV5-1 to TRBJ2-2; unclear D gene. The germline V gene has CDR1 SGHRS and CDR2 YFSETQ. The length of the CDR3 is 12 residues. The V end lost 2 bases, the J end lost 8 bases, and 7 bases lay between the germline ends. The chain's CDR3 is CASSFQSGELFF. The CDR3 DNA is TGCGCCAGCAGCTTTCAATCAGGGGAGCTGTTTTTT.